This T cell receptor (beta chain) derives from a study of blood T cell repertoires in COVID-19. In the study overall: Samples came from the United States, Italy and Spain, spanning acute and convalescent COVID-19. PBMCs, B-cell-depleted T cells, or T cells were the source of the cDNA or gDNA that made up the material.

The repertoire was sequenced with immunoSEQ multiplex PCR; TCRdb's copy has only in-frame clones and lacks some. The top ten clones hold less than 45% of a sample with 99,000 or so clones, 80% to 85% of them seen once. The germline V and J ends were trimmed by 6 bases and 7 bases, with 7 bases remaining between them. The germline CDR1 and CDR2 sequences are SNHLY and FYNNEI. The CDR3 is 11 amino acids. The V gene is TRBV2, the J gene TRBJ2-1; D is unresolved. The clonotype originates from a man at least 80 years old with acute or convalescent COVID-19. Sequencing used peripheral blood. In DNA, the CDR3 is TGTGCCAGCAGAAGAGCGAATGAGCAGTTCTTC. Protein product: CASRRANEQFF.